This TCR beta chain was observed in a study of T cell repertoires in cytomegalovirus infection. TCRdb processed the reads anew with MiXCR; each CDR3 protein has one entry. The sample lists roughly 110,000 distinct CDR3 sequences; roughly 30% were seen once. The table lists this clonotype with a few counts. Its target is unknown. Study results and limitations: Dominating the ex vivo response were TCR beta clonotypes that were CMV-specific and HLA-C-restricted.

The V end was cut by 0 bases, the J end by 3 bases, with 9 bases between. This CDR3 has 16 amino acids. Germline V CDR1 and CDR2: MNHNS, SASEGT. The source is a human donor in good health (CMV status not recorded). Some clones in this sample may be carry-over from other donors' samples. The rearrangement joins TRBV6-1 to TRBJ2-6; no clear D. The sample consisted of CD8+ T cells from cultured PBMCs, taken from culture after CMV antigen stimulation. DNA for the CDR3: TGTGCCAGCAGTGAAGCGCCCGGGTATGGGGCCAACGTCCTGACTTTC. Protein product: CASSEAPGYGANVLTF.